This T cell receptor (beta chain) was sequenced during a study of blood T cell repertoires in COVID-19. The wider study: T cells, B-cell-depleted T cells, or PBMCs provided the cDNA or gDNA that served as material.

Trimming stripped 3 bases from V and 7 bases from J, with 16 bases between. Per the germline V gene, CDR1 is SGHRS and CDR2 is YFSETQ. The CDR3 sequence is 15 residues long. Source study methods: By means of reference gene primer amplification, nucleated cell counts were estimated. TCRdb's copy holds only in-frame clones and misses some; the assay was immunoSEQ multiplex PCR. Clonal size and the V and J genes are those of that table, whereas D and trimming came from the DNA. The sample holds approximately 130,000 clones, more than 75% seen once. The origin of this receptor is a human donor in a cohort sampled during active COVID-19. The chain couples TRBV5-1 to TRBJ2-2; maybe TRBD2 (6 bases). The sequenced sample was peripheral blood. The CDR3 loop reads CASSYFGVADGELFF. CDR3 coding DNA: TGCGCCAGCAGCTACTTTGGGGTAGCGGACGGGGAGCTGTTTTTT. Filled out from reference TRBV5-1 and TRBJ2-2, the complete variable domain reads KAGVTQTPRYLIKTRGQQVTLSCSPISGHRSVSWYQQTPGQGLQFLFEYFSETQRNKGNFPGRFSGRQFSNSRSEMNVSTLELGDSALYLCASSYFGVADGELFFGEGSRLTVL.